Reported below is one T cell receptor (beta chain). The data are from a study of shared clonotypes between healthy human individuals. Looked up from germline, CDR1 is MDHEN and CDR2 is SYDVKM. V dropped 4 bases and J dropped 0; count of bases not matched to a gene: 3. The CDR3 runs to 15 residues. Deep-level running was used for the assay. Sequenced by immunoSEQ multiplex PCR; TCRdb stores in-frame clones only, minus some. The sample lists 900,000 to 1,200,000 clones; approximately 78% were seen once. The TCR comes from a man aged 18 to 30 in good health. Some clones in this sample may be carry-over from other donors' samples. J is TRBJ1-5 and V is TRBV28; 7 nucleotides align to TRBD1. Sequenced sample: memory CD4+ T cells from PBMCs. Subset noted: CD45RA-negative fraction. The CDR3 coding sequence is TGTGCCAGCAGTTCACAGGGGAATAGCAATCAGCCCCAGCATTTT. It specifies CASSSQGNSNQPQHF. Using reference TRBV28 and TRBJ1-5 for the parts outside the CDR3, the full variable domain is DVKVTQSSRYLVKRTGEKVFLECVQDMDHENMFWYRQDPGLGLRLIYFSYDVKMKEKGDIPEGYSVSREKKERFSLILESASTNQTSMYLCASSSQGNSNQPQHFGDGTRLSIL.